Here is one T cell receptor (beta chain) with its context. Its antigen remains unidentified. This specimen belongs to a study of T cells in Graves' hyperthyroidism and ophthalmopathy. RNA transcripts provided the source from which TCR beta CDR3 regions were amplified. An initial round of RT-PCR targeting the TCR CDR3 relied on the HTBI primer set. MiXCR, applied by TCRdb to the multiplex PCR reads, yields one record per CDR3 protein. The table lists a few hundred thousand distinct CDR3 sequences, about 45% of them singletons. CDR1 is SQVTM, CDR2 ANQGSEA, per germline. This CDR3 comprises 14 residues. Trimming cost V 7 bases and J 2 bases, with 17 bases left between them. Study-wide points: A model using 13 V-J features told ophthalmopathy apart from stable hyperthyroidism. Also found in blood were most expanded thyroid clonotypes above 0.001.

The study defined stable Graves' hyperthyroidism as no ophthalmopathy progression within 18 months. Among the patients, aged 18 to 65, hyperthyroidism was newly diagnosed and had lasted under 2 months. The sequencing input was peripheral blood or thyroid tissue (not recorded which). This sequence was found in a woman aged 18-35 years with Graves' hyperthyroidism. This sequence joins TRBV29-1 and TRBJ1-2; a weak D match, TRBD1 (5 bases). CDR3 loop: CSALTGGANYGYTF. The CDR3 DNA is TGCAGCGCCCTGACTGGAGGGGCGAACTATGGCTACACCTTC.